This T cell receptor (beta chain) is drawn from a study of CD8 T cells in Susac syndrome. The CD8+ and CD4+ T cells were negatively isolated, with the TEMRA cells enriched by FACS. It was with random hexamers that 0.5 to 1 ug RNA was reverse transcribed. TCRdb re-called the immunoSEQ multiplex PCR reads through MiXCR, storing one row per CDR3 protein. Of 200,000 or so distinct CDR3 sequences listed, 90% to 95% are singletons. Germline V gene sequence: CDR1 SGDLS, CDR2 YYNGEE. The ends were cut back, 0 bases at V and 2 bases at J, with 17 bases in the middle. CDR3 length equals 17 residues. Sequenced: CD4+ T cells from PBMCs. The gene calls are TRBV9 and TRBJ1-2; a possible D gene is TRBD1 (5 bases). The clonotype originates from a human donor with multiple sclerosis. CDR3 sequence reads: CASSVDGGHFQNYGYTF. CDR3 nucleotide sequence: TGTGCCAGCAGCGTAGACGGAGGACACTTCCAAAACTATGGCTACACCTTC.